The 7 T cell receptor beta chains given below trace back to one sample, sequenced in a study of blood T cell repertoires in COVID-19. Produced via immunoSEQ multiplex PCR; TCRdb's table is partial and in-frame only. This table has roughly 180,000 clones, about 80% appearing once. Source material: PBMCs or T cells enriched from blood (not recorded which). The source of these receptors is a man aged 45-65 years who had recovered from COVID-19.

This rearrangement joins TRBV19 to TRBJ2-5; 7 nucleotides match TRBD1. The CDR3 runs to 16 residues. Germline V gene lookup returns CDR1 LNHDA and CDR2 SQIVND (reference sequence). V gave up 3 bases and J gave up 3 bases; unmatched junction bases: 10. The CDR3 loop reads CASSIGQAVFEETQYF. The CDR3 bases are TGTGCCAGTAGTATTGGACAGGCTGTTTTCGAAGAGACCCAGTACTTC.

Turning to this clone: The germline gene is not matched at one end of the junction; a read error may be the cause. The CDR3 here is CASSFESGRAFANTGELFF. As DNA, the CDR3 is TGTGCTAGCAGCTTCGAATCCGGGAGGGCGTTCGCGAACACCGGGGAGCTGTTTTTT. This sequence joins TRBV7-2 and TRBJ2-2; 8 bases are shared with TRBD2. Germline V lookup: CDR1 SGHTA, CDR2 FQGNSA. The CDR3 spans 19 residues.

The chain joins TRBV28 to TRBJ2-3, with 8 bases that match TRBD2. Germline V gives CDR1 MDHEN, CDR2 SYDVKM. V dropped 9 bases and J dropped 3; count of bases not matched to a gene: 8. The CDR3 extends over 14 amino acids. The CDR3 DNA reads as TGTGCCAGTCTAGCGGGCTGGCCTACAGATACGCAGTATTTT. It yields the protein CASLAGWPTDTQYF.

This rearrangement joins TRBV9 to TRBJ2-1, with D tentatively TRBD2 (6 bases). CDR1 and CDR2 from the germline V gene are SGDLS and YYNGEE. The CDR3 totals 18 residues. The V gene lost 0 bases and the J gene lost 9 bases, with 25 bases spanning the gap. The chain's CDR3 is CASSVASAGGIRPPEQFF. The CDR3 coding sequence is TGTGCCAGCAGCGTAGCCTCAGCGGGCGGGATCCGTCCTCCTGAGCAGTTCTTC.

This chain uses TRBV19 with TRBJ1-6, with 8 bases that match TRBD1. In germline, CDR1 is LNHDA, CDR2 SQIVND (reference sequence). There are 16 residues in the CDR3. With 4 bases clipped from V and 10 bases from J, the junction kept 12 bases outside the gene matches. This CDR3 reads CASSRTGSDQGSPLHF. CDR3 in DNA: TGTGCCAGTAGTAGGACAGGGAGCGACCAAGGATCACCCCTCCACTTT.

The chain carries TRBV7-9 and TRBJ1-2; D uncertain. CDR3 length: 17 amino acids. Germline CDR1 and CDR2: SEHNR and FQNEAQ (reference sequence). V dropped 2 bases and J dropped 7 bases, with 23 bases sitting between them. CDR3 sequence (DNA): TGTGCCAGCAGCTTACCCCCGGTGGTCCAGCCGGGGAGTGGCTACACCTTC. Translated, it gives CASSLPPVVQPGSGYTF.

The rearrangement links TRBV11-2 to TRBJ2-5, with D tentatively TRBD1 (5 bases). V lost 8 bases, J lost 4 bases, and 14 bases lay in between. CDR1 is SGHAT, CDR2 FQNNGV, per germline. The CDR3 has 13 amino acids. CDR3 in DNA: TGTGCCAGCGCCCCCCAGGGTGCAGAGACCCAGTACTTC. Translation gives CASAPQGAETQYF.